Sequencing of this T cell receptor (beta chain) was carried out in a study of blood T cells in healthy people across ages. Study-wide results and caveats: PBMCs went unsorted, and a conclusive naive versus antigen-experienced comparison was therefore prevented. Roughly linear age-related decline in beta diversity appeared, significant by age around 42.

Using a J-beta primer mix together with a sample-barcoded 5' primer, a second PCR was run for roughly 6 to 11 cycles. TCRdb analysed the 5' RACE reads with MiXCR anew, one entry per CDR3 protein. The table lists roughly 900,000 distinct CDR3 sequences, around 48% of them singletons. Each of the donors had approximately 10 milliliters of peripheral blood drawn into EDTA-treated Vacutainer tubes. Extraction of total RNA produced a minimum of 5 micrograms from each sample. For this clonotype: The antigen is unknown.

The source of this sequence is a young man in good health. Sequenced input: blood.

The DNA for the CDR3 is TGTGCCAGCAGTTACTCGGACAGACCCGGTCAGCCCCAGCATTTT. It translates to CASSYSDRPGQPQHF. The rearrangement joins TRBV6-2 or TRBV6-3 to TRBJ1-5; perhaps TRBD1 as D (6 bases). The V gene's germline CDR1 is MNHEY and CDR2 SVGEGT. The V gene lost 0 bases and the J gene lost 6 bases, with 12 bases spanning the gap. This CDR3 contains 15 residues.